The 19 T cell receptor beta chains below all came from one sample that was sequenced in a study of T cell changes during pregnancy in multiple sclerosis. The repertoire was sequenced with immunoSEQ multiplex PCR; TCRdb's copy has only in-frame clones and lacks some. The data show some 55,000 clones, with roughly 89% seen just once and about 5.4% held by the top ten. The specimen sequenced was peripheral blood from another person, used as feeder cells. The receptors were gathered from a human donor whose cells served as feeder cells for cultures in a pregnancy study.

In this sample, this clone turned up once. This chain links TRBV5-1 with TRBJ2-7, with D tentatively TRBD2 (5 bases). The germline V and J ends were trimmed by 0 bases and 4 bases, with 11 bases remaining between them. This CDR3 has 14 amino acids. The germline V gene encodes CDR1 SGHRS and CDR2 YFSETQ. The CDR3 region has the DNA TGCGCCAGCAGCTTGGACAGCGGAGTTTACGAGCAGTACTTC. As protein: CASSLDSGVYEQYF.

The chain combines TRBV2 with TRBJ2-1, with 9 nucleotides matching TRBD1. The CDR3 has 15 amino acids. CDR1 is SNHLY and CDR2 is FYNNEI in the germline V gene. With V trimmed by 1 base and J by 3 bases, 1 base remained unmatched. The CDR3 loop reads CASSEGQGVYNEQFF. CDR3 bases: TGTGCCAGCAGTGAAGGACAGGGGGTCTACAATGAGCAGTTCTTC.

This sequence joins TRBV6-5 and TRBJ2-4; 8 bases map to TRBD1. Unmatched junction bases numbered 10, after V lost 5 bases and J lost 7 bases. The CDR3 is 15 amino acids. Germline V gene lookup returns CDR1 MNHEY and CDR2 SVGAGI. The CDR3 region has the DNA TGTGCCAGCAGTCCGGACAGGGCTGGGGGGAACATTCAGTACTTC. Translated, it gives CASSPDRAGGNIQYF.

The V and J genes are TRBV4-2 and TRBJ2-5, with D perhaps assigned TRBD1 or TRBD2 (8 bases each). Germline V gene lookup returns CDR1 LGHNA and CDR2 YNFKEQ. The germline V and J ends were trimmed by 7 bases and 5 bases, with 17 bases remaining between them. The CDR3 is made up of 14 amino acids. The CDR3 DNA sequence: TGTGCCAGCAAAAGCGGGGGACAGGAGGAGACCCAGTACTTC. Protein product: CASKSGGQEETQYF.

The genes are TRBV5-6 and TRBJ1-5; D remains unclear. Looked up from germline, CDR1 is SGHDT and CDR2 is YYEEEE. The V end lost 4 bases, the J end lost 2 bases, and 16 bases lay between the germline ends. The CDR3 runs 16 residues. The CDR3 sequence is CASSIGPPSGNQPQHF. For the CDR3, the DNA is TGTGCCAGCAGCATAGGACCTCCCTCGGGCAATCAGCCCCAGCATTTT.

The chain joins TRBV7-9 to TRBJ2-7; no clear D gene. Trimming left V 2 bases short and J 3 bases short, with 2 bases between. The CDR3 runs to 11 residues. Germline-derived CDR1 and CDR2 are SEHNR and FQNEAQ (reference sequence). The DNA for the CDR3 is TGTGCCAGCAGCTTATACTACGAGCAGTACTTC. This codes for CASSLYYEQYF.

This CDR3 reads CASSSTGNSPLHF. CDR3 DNA sequence: TGCGCCAGCAGCTCGACAGGGAATTCACCCCTCCACTTT. The chain recombines TRBV5-1 with TRBJ1-6, with 7 nucleotides matching TRBD1. The CDR3 is made up of 13 amino acids. Germline lookup yields CDR1 SGHRS and CDR2 YFSETQ. V lost 3 bases, J lost 7 bases, and 1 base stayed unmatched.

V usage is TRBV9 and J usage is TRBJ2-4; tentatively, D is TRBD2 (6 bases). From germline, CDR1 is SGDLS and CDR2 YYNGEE. Trimming took 0 bases from V and 6 from J, leaving 22 bases between them. The CDR3 is 18 residues long. The CDR3 reads CASSVGGNPAGLGNIQYF. Written as DNA, the CDR3 is TGTGCCAGCAGCGTAGGCGGGAACCCCGCGGGACTTGGAAACATTCAGTACTTC.

This chain uses TRBV6-5 with TRBJ2-2, with D unresolved. Trimming left V 0 bases short and J 8 bases short, with 4 bases between. The germline V gene has CDR1 MNHEY and CDR2 SVGAGI. The CDR3 length is 12 residues. This chain's CDR3 is CASSYSGGELFF. Here the CDR3 DNA reads TGTGCCAGCAGTTACTCGGGGGGGGAGCTGTTTTTT.

This clone appeared once. This probably arose from a read error, given a far larger clone one base away. The same CDR3 arises from other DNA sequences in this sample as well. The gene calls are TRBV5-1 and TRBJ2-7; 9 bases line up with TRBD2. Germline V gene lookup returns CDR1 SGHRS and CDR2 YFSETQ. The V segment lost 2 bases and the J segment 6 bases; nucleotides outside the gene matches: 9. This CDR3 region has 15 residues. The CDR3 sequence: CASSFGTAGGLEQYF. The CDR3 DNA reads TGCGCCAGCAGCTTTGGGACCGCGGGAGGGCTCGAGCAGTACTTC.

On this clone: A junction boundary mismatches the germline segment, possibly from a read error. The chain carries TRBV7-7 and TRBJ2-3; D may be TRBD2 (6 bases). The germline CDR1 and CDR2 sequences are SSHAT and FNYEAQ (reference sequence). This CDR3 is 14 amino acids long. In nucleotides, the CDR3 is TGTGCTAGCACCACTAGCCTAAACTCATACGTCCAGTATTTT. Translation: CASTTSLNSYVQYF.

The chain carries TRBV11-3 and TRBJ2-2; D remains unclear. The ends were cut back, 5 bases at V and 0 bases at J, with 10 bases in the middle. CDR3 length equals 15 residues. CDR1 and CDR2 (germline): SGHNT, YENEEA. Written as DNA, the CDR3 is TGTGCCAGCAGCGCAACGGGTTCGAACACCGGGGAGCTGTTTTTT. It specifies CASSATGSNTGELFF.

The chain employs TRBV4-2 and TRBJ2-1; 7 bases match TRBD2. Germline-derived CDR1 and CDR2 are LGHNA and YNFKEQ. CDR3 length: 15 amino acids. The V and J ends lost 0 bases and 6 bases, in that order; junction bases with no gene match: 5. CDR3 nucleotide sequence: TGTGCCAGCAGCCAAGAGAAGGGCGGGGGCAATGAGCAGTTCTTC. It encodes CASSQEKGGGNEQFF.

This rearrangement joins TRBV2 to TRBJ1-1; unclear D gene. The ends were cut back, 3 bases at V and 3 bases at J, with 14 bases in the middle. The CDR3 is made up of 15 amino acids. CDR1 is SNHLY, CDR2 FYNNEI, per germline. CDR3 region: CASSDRFSLYTEAFF. In nucleotides, the CDR3 is TGTGCCAGCAGTGACAGGTTTTCCCTCTACACTGAAGCTTTCTTT.

This chain links TRBV10-3 with TRBJ2-5; the match to TRBD1 covers 7 bases. The junction had 8 bases not matched to a gene; V was cut back by 7 bases and J by 3 bases. Germline V lookup: CDR1 ENHRY, CDR2 SYGVKD. The CDR3 sequence is 14 residues long. This chain's CDR3 is CAIMGGQGEETQYF. The DNA for the CDR3 is TGTGCCATCATGGGCGGGCAGGGGGAAGAGACCCAGTACTTC.

The CDR3 reads CASSVGTRAYEQYF. The DNA of the CDR3 is TGTGCCAGCAGCGTCGGGACTAGGGCCTACGAGCAGTACTTC. The genes are TRBV9 and TRBJ2-7; TRBD2 agrees at 8 bases. Trimming removed 2 bases from V and 2 bases from J; junction bases left unmatched: 3. The CDR3 runs to 14 residues. Germline CDR1 is SGDLS and CDR2 is YYNGEE.

The chain employs TRBV7-9 and TRBJ2-3; 12 nucleotides align to TRBD2. Per the germline V gene, CDR1 is SEHNR and CDR2 is FQNEAQ (reference sequence). The CDR3 has 15 residues. The ends lost 5 bases at V and 2 bases at J; junction bases unmatched: 2. CDR3 nucleotides: TGTGCCAGCAGCCGGACTAGCGGGGACACAGATACGCAGTATTTT. Its protein is CASSRTSGDTDTQYF.

The J gene is TRBJ1-2, the V gene TRBV27, with D perhaps matching TRBD1 (6 bases). V was trimmed by 9 bases and J by 4 bases, leaving 9 bases between them. The CDR3 consists of 11 residues. CDR1 and CDR2 from the germline V gene are MNHEY and SMNVEV (reference sequence). In DNA form, the CDR3 reads TGTGCCAGTTCGGGGGCCTATGGCTACACCTTC. It translates to CASSGAYGYTF.

The genes are TRBV18 and TRBJ2-2; no reliable D call. Germline V lookup: CDR1 KGHSH, CDR2 LQKENI. The CDR3 covers 15 residues. Trimming removed 5 bases from V and 4 bases from J, with 14 bases in between. For the CDR3, the DNA is TGTGCCAGCTCAAGCGAAGCCTCGGGCACCGGGGAGCTGTTTTTT. It codes for CASSSEASGTGELFF.